These 22 T cell receptor beta chains were sequenced from one sample in a study of T cells after yellow fever vaccination (dated by TCRdb to about 2019). The library was obtained by 5' RACE. The listed sequencing device is Illumina NovaSeq 6000. TCRdb passed the public sequencing reads through fastp at Q25 and MiXCR, retaining productive beta sequences. Rows are unified per CDR3 protein, each entry keeping the most common DNA and genes. Counted in this sample were about 310,000 distinct CDR3 sequences; around 3.9% of them appeared once. The ten largest clones capture around 22% of the sample. The treatment or condition label on this specimen signifies: live attenuated yellow fever vaccine strain. This specimen consisted of PBMCs, obtained on the day of the yellow fever booster vaccination. The source of these receptors is a man aged 18 to 29 who received the YFV17D yellow fever vaccine.

The rearrangement uses TRBV6-6 and TRBJ1-3; TRBD1 matches 10 bases. This CDR3 is 15 amino acids long. Germline V gene data show CDR1 as MNHNY and CDR2 as SVGAGI (reference sequence). The junction had 2 bases not matched to a gene; V was cut back by 0 bases and J by 6 bases. DNA for the CDR3: TGTGCCAGCAGTTACTCGGGACAGGGGCCAAACACCATATATTTT. Residues: CASSYSGQGPNTIYF.

This clonotype was counted ten times or more. The rearrangement uses TRBV9 and TRBJ2-1, with D maybe TRBD2 (5 bases). This CDR3 has 12 residues. V shed 4 bases and J shed 11 bases, with 13 bases lying between them. The germline gives CDR1 SGDLS, CDR2 YYNGEE. This CDR3 reads CASSRSAGKQFF. CDR3 sequence (DNA): TGTGCCAGCAGCAGGAGTGCCGGGAAGCAGTTCTTC.

The chain recombines TRBV6-5 with TRBJ2-1; weak D call: TRBD2 (7 bases). The CDR3 has 16 residues. V gave up 6 bases and J gave up 3 bases, with 18 bases separating them. Germline lookup yields CDR1 MNHEY and CDR2 SVGAGI. As DNA, the CDR3 is TGTGCCAGCAGCTCTCCCGGCGGGGGCATCTACAATGAGCAGTTCTTC. Translating it yields CASSSPGGGIYNEQFF.

This clonotype has a count of ten or more. The J gene is TRBJ2-2, the V gene TRBV7-3; TRBD2 matches 10 bases. Germline loops: CDR1 SGHTA, CDR2 FQGTGA. CDR3 length: 15 residues. V lost 3 bases to trimming and J lost 4 bases; unmatched junction nucleotides: 2. The CDR3 region is CASSFSGGPTGELFF. In nucleotides, the CDR3 is TGTGCCAGCAGCTTTAGCGGGGGGCCCACCGGGGAGCTGTTTTTT.

In this sample, this clonotype turned up many times. The chain has TRBV5-4 and TRBJ1-1; no clear D. V was pared by 4 bases and J by 6 bases, with 7 bases between. The CDR3 contains 11 residues. Germline V gene sequence: CDR1 SGHNT, CDR2 YYREEE (reference sequence). CDR3 amino acids: CASSSRAEAFF. CDR3 DNA sequence: TGTGCCAGCAGCAGTCGAGCTGAAGCTTTCTTT.

This clonotype appeared a few times. V is TRBV19 and J is TRBJ1-5; D remains unclear. Germline CDR1 LNHDA, CDR2 SQIVND (reference sequence). Trimming removed 4 bases from V and 2 bases from J, with 6 bases in between. CDR3 length: 13 amino acids. CDR3 residues: CASSKPGNQPQHF. As DNA, the CDR3 is TGTGCCAGTAGTAAGCCAGGCAATCAGCCCCAGCATTTT.

This clonotype was detected ten times or more. This chain joins TRBV10-3 and TRBJ1-2; no firm D call. The V end was cut by 4 bases, the J end by 8 bases, with 14 bases between. The germline CDR1 and CDR2 sequences are ENHRY and SYGVKD. The CDR3 is made up of 13 amino acids. This CDR3 reads CAISVDGQRGYTF. CDR3 nucleotide sequence: TGTGCCATCAGTGTGGACGGTCAAAGAGGCTACACCTTC.

The chain links TRBV7-8 to TRBJ2-1; D unclear. Germline V CDR1 and CDR2: SGHVS, FQNEAQ. The CDR3 runs 15 residues. V was cut by 5 bases and J by 0 bases, with 11 bases left in between. CDR3 in amino acids: CASSPVFSSYNEQFF. In DNA form, the CDR3 reads TGTGCCAGCAGCCCCGTCTTTAGCTCCTACAATGAGCAGTTCTTC.

This clonotype showed up just a few times. The chain has TRBV12-3 or TRBV12-4 and TRBJ1-5, with D unresolved. The germline V and J ends were trimmed by 5 bases and 0 bases, with 11 bases remaining between them. This CDR3 is built from 15 residues. DNA of the CDR3: TGTGCCAGCAGTCGCCTTGGGGATAGCAATCAGCCCCAGCATTTT. Translated, it gives CASSRLGDSNQPQHF.

The chain is built from TRBV29-1 and TRBJ2-1; 10 bases fit TRBD2. This CDR3 has 12 amino acids. Germline CDR1 is SQVTM and CDR2 is ANQGSEA. The junction had 2 bases not matched to a gene; V was cut back by 7 bases and J by 5 bases. The CDR3, as DNA: TGCAGCGGCGGACTAGCGGACAATGAGCAGTTCTTC. Translating gives CSGGLADNEQFF.

This clonotype has a count of ten or more. This sequence joins TRBV28 and TRBJ2-1, with TRBD2 as a possible D gene (5 bases). Deletions cut 7 bases from V and 3 bases from J, with 16 bases between. This CDR3 region has 15 residues. The germline V gene encodes CDR1 MDHEN and CDR2 SYDVKM. The CDR3 reads CASTPADFGYNEQFF. The CDR3 DNA follows: TGTGCCAGCACCCCCGCGGACTTTGGCTACAATGAGCAGTTCTTC.

This clonotype was detected many times. The V gene is TRBV7-8, the J gene TRBJ1-5, with TRBD1 as a possible D gene (6 bases). The germline gives CDR1 SGHVS, CDR2 FQNEAQ. V lost 5 bases and J 3 bases, leaving 11 bases between the germline ends. This CDR3 is built from 14 residues. The CDR3: CASSQDSSNQPQHF. The DNA of the CDR3 is TGTGCCAGCAGCCAGGACAGTTCCAATCAGCCCCAGCATTTT.

This clonotype showed up many times. In DNA form, the CDR3 reads TGCAGTGCTAGAGATTCCGCTTGGGGGAACTATGGCTACACCTTC. Translated: CSARDSAWGNYGYTF. V usage is TRBV20-1 and J usage is TRBJ1-2; a possible D gene is TRBD1 (5 bases). There are 15 residues in the CDR3. Per germline, CDR1 DFQATT and CDR2 SNEGSKA (reference sequence). V shed 0 bases and J shed 2 bases, with 13 bases lying between them.

This clonotype turned up a few times. This sequence joins TRBV6-2 or TRBV6-3 and TRBJ2-5; D is possibly TRBD1 (6 bases). V lost 6 bases to trimming and J lost 1 base, with 21 bases between them. This CDR3 is 17 amino acids long. Looked up from germline, CDR1 is MNHEY and CDR2 is SVGEGT. The CDR3 region has the DNA TGTGCCAGCAGCCCGTCCCTCAGGGGCGGACTCCAAGAGACCCAGTACTTC. Its translation is CASSPSLRGGLQETQYF.

This clonotype was recorded many times. This chain uses TRBV14 with TRBJ2-1; no definite D call. CDR3 length: 14 amino acids. Between the trimmed V and J ends, which lost 3 bases and 0 bases, there was a span of 6 bases. Germline values: CDR1 SGHDN, CDR2 FVKESK. In DNA, the CDR3 is TGTGCCAGCAGCCAGGTAAACTCCTACAATGAGCAGTTCTTC. It encodes CASSQVNSYNEQFF.

This rearrangement joins TRBV19 to TRBJ2-2; 10 positions agree with TRBD2. The J segment lost 3 bases and the V segment lost 8 bases, leaving 6 bases of the junction unmatched. The CDR3 has 15 residues. Germline V gene sequence: CDR1 LNHDA, CDR2 SQIVND (reference sequence). The CDR3 sequence: CASGIAGGHTGELFF. The DNA of the CDR3 is TGTGCCAGTGGAATAGCGGGGGGCCACACCGGGGAGCTGTTTTTT.

This clonotype has more than one count but fewer than ten. The genes are TRBV20-1 and TRBJ2-1, with TRBD2 identical over 10 bases. Germline CDR1 reads DFQATT; CDR2 reads SNEGSKA (reference sequence). The CDR3 length is 15 residues. Unmatched junction bases numbered 6, after V lost 3 bases and J lost 4 bases. CDR3 in DNA: TGCAGTGCTAGCGCCTCAGCGGGGGGGTACAATGAGCAGTTCTTC. The encoded protein is CSASASAGGYNEQFF.

V gene TRBV4-2 combines with J gene TRBJ2-5, with 7 bases aligning to TRBD1. The CDR3 sequence is 16 residues long. Germline CDR1 is LGHNA and CDR2 is YNFKEQ. V was clipped by 1 base and J by 1 base; unmatched bases: 6. The CDR3 loop reads CASSQVGTVTQETQYF. CDR3 in DNA: TGTGCCAGCAGCCAAGTAGGGACAGTCACCCAAGAGACCCAGTACTTC.

This clonotype was observed at least ten times. V usage is TRBV20-1 and J usage is TRBJ2-2, with TRBD2 matching over 7 bases. J lost 3 bases, V lost 2 bases, and 3 bases had no gene match. The CDR3 is 14 residues long. Germline V CDR1 and CDR2: DFQATT, SNEGSKA (reference sequence). The CDR3 is CSARSAGDTGELFF. The DNA of the CDR3 is TGCAGTGCTAGATCCGCGGGGGACACCGGGGAGCTGTTTTTT.

This clonotype was observed many times. CDR3 DNA: TGCGCCAGCAGCCAAGAGGACAGGGGGCTGTACGAGCAGTACTTC. It codes for CASSQEDRGLYEQYF. This rearrangement joins TRBV4-3 to TRBJ2-7, with 11 bases lining up with TRBD1. The J segment lost 4 bases and the V segment lost 0 bases, leaving 2 bases of the junction unmatched. CDR1 LGHNA and CDR2 YSLEER come from the germline V gene. This CDR3 region has 15 residues.

This clonotype appeared many times. The chain couples TRBV7-2 to TRBJ1-1, with D tentatively TRBD1 (5 bases). The ends were cut back, 3 bases at V and 2 bases at J, with 10 bases in the middle. This CDR3 comprises 14 residues. Germline CDR1 and CDR2: SGHTA and FQGNSA. The CDR3: CASSFAGTNTEAFF. Here the CDR3 DNA reads TGTGCCAGCAGCTTTGCGGGGACCAACACTGAAGCTTTCTTT.

This clonotype was recorded many times. One junction end does not reproduce the germline sequence, and a read error may be involved. The rearrangement links TRBV18 to TRBJ1-4; possible D gene TRBD1, 5 bases. Germline CDR1 KGHSH, CDR2 LQKENI. The CDR3 runs 12 residues. CDR3 amino acids: CASAPGVAKLFF. In DNA form, the CDR3 reads TGTGCCAGCGCACCGGGGGTAGCAAAACTGTTTTTT.